The 11 T cell receptor beta chains listed next were all sequenced from one sample in a study of control samples from healthy donors and cancer patients. The table came from immunoSEQ multiplex PCR; TCRdb's copy has only in-frame clones and leaves some out. This sample's table has approximately 190,000 clones. What was sequenced was blood. These receptors all come from a woman aged 25 to 39 in good health.

The chain couples TRBV11-2 to TRBJ1-5, with D maybe TRBD1 (6 bases). Trimming stripped 5 bases from V and 6 bases from J, with 14 bases between. The CDR3 runs to 14 residues. CDR1 and CDR2 (germline): SGHAT, FQNNGV. CDR3 coding DNA: TGTGCCAGCAGCCCTCTGACAGGTAGTCAGCCCCAGCATTTT. Residues: CASSPLTGSQPQHF.

This chain connects TRBV3-1 (or the pseudogene TRBV3-2) to TRBJ2-3; a possible D gene is TRBD1 (5 bases). Germline V gene data show CDR1 as LGHDT and CDR2 as YNNKEL (reference sequence). The CDR3 consists of 16 residues. Between the trimmed V and J ends, which lost 0 bases and 0 bases, there was a span of 10 bases. This CDR3 reads CASSQDGGASTDTQYF. The CDR3 DNA follows: TGTGCCAGCAGCCAAGATGGTGGGGCTAGCACAGATACGCAGTATTTT.

The J gene is TRBJ2-3, the V gene TRBV29-1; D is perhaps TRBD2 (6 bases). Looked up from germline, CDR1 is SQVTM and CDR2 is ANQGSEA. The CDR3 spans 13 residues. V lost 7 bases and J 4 bases, leaving 15 bases between the germline ends. The CDR3 sequence is CSEGGVGADTQYF. CDR3 coding DNA: TGCAGCGAAGGAGGGGTTGGAGCAGATACGCAGTATTTT.

As DNA, the CDR3 is TGTGCCAGCAGGGTCGGGGAGGAAAAACTGTTTTTT. Its protein product is CASRVGEEKLFF. V usage is TRBV12-3 or TRBV12-4 and J usage is TRBJ1-4; D not resolved. The V and J ends lost 6 bases and 8 bases respectively, with 10 bases between them. The CDR3 totals 12 residues.

The rearrangement links TRBV9 to TRBJ1-6, with 9 bases matching TRBD1. Trimming at V came to 0 bases and at J to 1 base, leaving 8 bases not matched to a gene. The CDR3 length is 19 residues. Germline V lookup: CDR1 SGDLS, CDR2 YYNGEE. The CDR3 reads CASSVAFRTGVSYNSPLHF. The DNA for the CDR3 is TGTGCCAGCAGCGTAGCTTTCCGGACAGGGGTGTCCTATAATTCACCCCTCCACTTT.

The CDR3 here is CASSSYREGNSPLHF. DNA for the CDR3: TGTGCCAGCAGCTCCTACAGGGAAGGGAATTCACCCCTCCACTTT. This chain uses TRBV11-2 with TRBJ1-6; D is perhaps TRBD1 (6 bases). The CDR3 is 15 amino acids. CDR1 SGHAT and CDR2 FQNNGV come from the germline V gene. The ends were cut back, 4 bases at V and 7 bases at J, with 14 bases in the middle.

The rearrangement joins TRBV10-3 to TRBJ2-5; 11 nucleotides agree with TRBD2. The germline gives CDR1 ENHRY, CDR2 SYGVKD. J was trimmed by 3 bases and V by 7 bases; bases with no gene match: 7. This CDR3 spans 15 amino acids. CDR3 sequence (DNA): TGTGCCATCAAGGGTAGCGGGGGGGACGAAGAGACCCAGTACTTC. Amino acids: CAIKGSGGDEETQYF.

V is TRBV5-5 and J is TRBJ1-5; possible D gene TRBD1, 5 bases. The CDR3 totals 14 residues. V was clipped by 0 bases and J by 6 bases, with 10 bases between them. Germline CDR1 SGHKS, CDR2 YYEKEE (reference sequence). CDR3 DNA: TGTGCCAGCAGCTTGGCGGGGGGTTCTCAGCCCCAGCATTTT. Amino acid sequence: CASSLAGGSQPQHF.

The chain recombines TRBV27 with TRBJ1-2; 7 positions match TRBD1. V lost 6 bases, J lost 4 bases, and 5 bases stayed unmatched. CDR1 is MNHEY, CDR2 SMNVEV, per germline (reference sequence). This CDR3 has 13 residues. CDR3 region: CASRSTGIYGYTF. CDR3 sequence (DNA): TGTGCCAGCAGATCGACAGGGATCTATGGCTACACCTTC.

V is TRBV3-1 (or the pseudogene TRBV3-2) and J is TRBJ2-5; D may be TRBD2 (6 bases). Germline loops: CDR1 LGHDT, CDR2 YNNKEL (reference sequence). This CDR3 has 16 residues. The ends were cut back, 1 base at V and 5 bases at J, with 17 bases in the middle. CDR3 region: CASSQVNLFGGETQYF. CDR3 nucleotides: TGTGCCAGCAGCCAAGTTAATCTGTTTGGGGGGGAGACCCAGTACTTC.

The rearrangement uses TRBV27 and TRBJ1-4; D remains unclear. Germline-derived CDR1 and CDR2 are MNHEY and SMNVEV (reference sequence). V was cut by 7 bases and J by 4 bases, with 16 bases left in between. CDR3 size: 15 residues. CDR3 in amino acids: CASTSWGGVNEKLFF. The CDR3 DNA follows: TGTGCCAGCACATCGTGGGGAGGCGTTAATGAAAAACTGTTTTTT.